The 23 T cell receptor beta chains given below trace back to one sample, sequenced in a study of cytomegalovirus exposure and HLA in healthy donors. Data came from immunoSEQ multiplex PCR; TCRdb stores just in-frame clones and leaves some out. The sample consists of about 200,000 clones, less than 90% of them appearing once. The sample comprised PBMCs. All receptors come from a woman between 18 and 30 years old in good health and CMV-seronegative.

The chain recombines TRBV2 with TRBJ2-3; 8 bases match TRBD1. Germline V gives CDR1 SNHLY, CDR2 FYNNEI. Trimming cost V 7 bases and J 7 bases; bases outside gene matches: 10. CDR3 length equals 14 residues. The CDR3 DNA reads TGTGCCAGCACGACAGGGGTTGGGTTGTATACGCAGTATTTT. Translation: CASTTGVGLYTQYF.

The CDR3 spells CASSLGRRNTEAFF. The CDR3 DNA reads as TGTGCCAGCAGCTTAGGGAGGCGGAACACTGAAGCTTTCTTT. The V and J genes are TRBV6-5 and TRBJ1-1, with D hard to call. Between the trimmed V and J ends, which lost 6 bases and 1 base, there was a span of 12 bases. This CDR3 spans 14 amino acids. Germline V gene sequence: CDR1 MNHEY, CDR2 SVGAGI.

The chain carries TRBV5-6 and TRBJ2-3, with a weak D call TRBD1 (5 bases). Germline loops: CDR1 SGHDT, CDR2 YYEEEE. CDR3 size: 14 residues. The V gene lost 5 bases and the J gene lost 1 base, with 11 bases spanning the gap. DNA of the CDR3: TGTGCCAGCAGATCCGACAGTCGCACAGATACGCAGTATTTT. Residues: CASRSDSRTDTQYF.

The chain is built from TRBV10-3 and TRBJ1-1; the D gene is possibly TRBD1 (5 bases). The germline V gene encodes CDR1 ENHRY and CDR2 SYGVKD. There are 12 residues in the CDR3. Trimming pared 3 bases from V and 10 bases from J, leaving 12 bases between. This chain's CDR3 is CAISDRVDGAFF. CDR3 sequence (DNA): TGTGCCATCAGTGACAGGGTAGATGGAGCTTTCTTT.

The J gene is TRBJ2-5, the V gene TRBV13; the match to TRBD2 covers 9 bases. The CDR3 extends over 16 amino acids. With 2 bases clipped from V and 5 bases from J, the junction kept 9 bases outside the gene matches. Germline V CDR1 and CDR2: PRHDT, FYEKMQ (reference sequence). CDR3 sequence: CASSLRREGRPETQYF. As DNA, the CDR3 is TGTGCCAGCAGCTTACGGCGGGAGGGCCGTCCCGAGACCCAGTACTTC.

The J gene is TRBJ2-2, the V gene TRBV27; D unresolved. Between the trimmed V and J ends, which lost 0 bases and 6 bases, there was a span of 5 bases. Germline lookup yields CDR1 MNHEY and CDR2 SMNVEV (reference sequence). The CDR3 sequence is 13 residues long. The CDR3 DNA is TGTGCCAGCAGTTTATCGGGTGCCGGGGAGCTGTTTTTT. As protein: CASSLSGAGELFF.

This chain links TRBV27 with TRBJ2-1; D may be TRBD2 (6 bases). CDR3 length: 17 amino acids. V lost 5 bases and J 3 bases, leaving 20 bases between the germline ends. Germline values: CDR1 MNHEY, CDR2 SMNVEV (reference sequence). The CDR3 DNA sequence: TGTGCCAGCAGTCACACTAACCTCGGGGGATTCTACAATGAGCAGTTCTTC. It translates to CASSHTNLGGFYNEQFF.

This clone was detected once. Other DNA sequences of this sample code for an identical CDR3. V is TRBV30 and J is TRBJ1-3; D remains ambiguous. Germline V gives CDR1 GTSNPN, CDR2 SVGIG (reference sequence). The CDR3 has 12 residues. The V and J ends lost 0 bases and 6 bases respectively, with 6 bases between them. CDR3 nucleotide sequence: TGTGCCTGGAGTGTACGAGAAAACACCATATATTTT. This gives the protein CAWSVRENTIYF.

The V call is TRBV28, the J call TRBJ1-1, with D hard to call. This CDR3 region has 15 residues. Trimming shortened V by 5 bases and J by 4 bases, and 17 bases separated the two germline ends. Looked up from germline, CDR1 is MDHEN and CDR2 is SYDVKM. The CDR3 reads CASSPTLGRSTEAFF. The CDR3 nucleotides are TGTGCCAGCAGTCCTACGCTCGGTCGGAGCACTGAAGCTTTCTTT.

The chain has TRBV9 and TRBJ2-2; D is undetermined. The CDR3 is 16 residues long. The ends were cut back, 4 bases at V and 1 base at J, with 14 bases in the middle. Germline lookup yields CDR1 SGDLS and CDR2 YYNGEE. This CDR3 reads CASSFSGSMNTGELFF. The CDR3 nucleotides read TGTGCCAGCAGCTTTTCCGGCAGCATGAACACCGGGGAGCTGTTTTTT.

This sequence joins TRBV2 and TRBJ2-1; TRBD1 matches 9 bases. The CDR3 loop spans 15 amino acids. V was pared by 3 bases and J by 12 bases, with 12 bases of the junction left unmatched. Germline V gene lookup returns CDR1 SNHLY and CDR2 FYNNEI. The CDR3 reads CASSENRGQFGWQFF. As DNA, the CDR3 is TGTGCCAGCAGTGAGAACAGGGGGCAGTTCGGGTGGCAGTTCTTC.

V gene TRBV5-1 combines with J gene TRBJ1-1, with TRBD1 matching over 7 bases. The CDR3 is 15 residues long. Germline CDR1 is SGHRS and CDR2 is YFSETQ. The junction had 9 bases not matched to a gene; V was cut back by 3 bases and J by 4 bases. The CDR3 DNA reads TGCGCCAGCAGCTCCGGGACAGTGAGTGGCACTGAAGCTTTCTTT. Translated: CASSSGTVSGTEAFF.

The chain is built from TRBV11-2 and TRBJ2-7; D is undetermined. Trimming took off 4 bases at V and 2 bases at J, with 6 bases between the two ends. This CDR3 comprises 12 residues. The germline CDR1 and CDR2 sequences are SGHAT and FQNNGV. The CDR3 coding sequence is TGTGCCAGCAGCTCCGGCCCCTACGAGCAGTACTTC. Protein sequence: CASSSGPYEQYF.

J is TRBJ1-1 and V is TRBV29-1; TRBD1 matches 12 bases. The germline V gene encodes CDR1 SQVTM and CDR2 ANQGSEA. This CDR3 spans 14 amino acids. CDR3 sequence: CSALRDRGHTEAFF. CDR3 sequence (DNA): TGCAGTGCCTTAAGGGACAGGGGGCACACTGAAGCTTTCTTT.

CDR3 in amino acids: CASSVGGGGTDTQYF. Written as DNA, the CDR3 is TGTGCCAGCAGCGTCGGGGGAGGTGGCACAGATACGCAGTATTTT. V is TRBV9 and J is TRBJ2-3; tentatively, D is TRBD2 (6 bases). CDR1 is SGDLS and CDR2 is YYNGEE in the germline V gene. The CDR3 runs 15 residues. Trimming stripped 2 bases from V and 1 base from J, with 11 bases between.

The V call is TRBV28, the J call TRBJ2-1; 10 bases are a match to TRBD2. Germline trimming cut 5 bases from V and 4 bases from J; bases unmatched to any gene: 14. Germline CDR1 reads MDHEN; CDR2 reads SYDVKM. CDR3 length equals 18 residues. The DNA of the CDR3 is TGTGCCAGCAGTCAAAGTGGGGCTAGCGGGAGAAGTTACAATGAGCAGTTCTTC. Protein: CASSQSGASGRSYNEQFF.

This chain connects TRBV27 to TRBJ2-1; D is ambiguous. The CDR3 is 13 residues long. V lost 4 bases and J 7 bases, leaving 11 bases between the germline ends. Per germline, CDR1 MNHEY and CDR2 SMNVEV (reference sequence). The CDR3 loop is CASSYRDLNEQFF. CDR3 DNA sequence: TGTGCCAGCAGTTACCGAGACCTGAATGAGCAGTTCTTC.

The chain is built from TRBV19 and TRBJ2-1, with a weak D call TRBD1 (6 bases). Germline CDR1 LNHDA, CDR2 SQIVND (reference sequence). This CDR3 is 15 amino acids long. Trimming removed 5 bases from V and 5 bases from J, with 16 bases in between. CDR3 DNA sequence: TGTGCCAGTAGTCGGCAATGGTCAGGGGACAATGAGCAGTTCTTC. This encodes CASSRQWSGDNEQFF.

V and J are TRBV27 and TRBJ1-5, with 11 bases aligning to TRBD1. V was pared by 5 bases and J by 4 bases, with 7 bases of the junction left unmatched. Germline V gene sequence: CDR1 MNHEY, CDR2 SMNVEV (reference sequence). CDR3 length equals 16 residues. Written as DNA, the CDR3 is TGTGCCAGCAGTAAAGGTCGGGACAGGGGGAATCAGCCCCAGCATTTT. Translation: CASSKGRDRGNQPQHF.

The V and J genes are TRBV5-1 and TRBJ2-7; TRBD1 matches 9 bases. The CDR3 covers 17 residues. The V gene end was trimmed by 0 bases and the J gene end by 7 bases; junction bases not matched to a gene: 14. Per the germline V gene, CDR1 is SGHRS and CDR2 is YFSETQ. CDR3 DNA sequence: TGCGCCAGCAGCTTGGGGATATCTACCGGGACAGGGTGGGAGCAGTACTTC. As protein: CASSLGISTGTGWEQYF. The entire variable domain, with the rest obtained from reference TRBV5-1 and TRBJ2-7, is as follows: KAGVTQTPRYLIKTRGQQVTLSCSPISGHRSVSWYQQTPGQGLQFLFEYFSETQRNKGNFPGRFSGRQFSNSRSEMNVSTLELGDSALYLCASSLGISTGTGWEQYFGPGTRLTVT.

The rearrangement uses TRBV6-5 and TRBJ1-6; D not certain. CDR3 length: 16 residues. The V gene's germline CDR1 is MNHEY and CDR2 SVGAGI. V was trimmed by 2 bases and J by 5 bases, leaving 13 bases between them. CDR3 sequence: CASSYRVRPDNSPLHF. CDR3 bases: TGTGCCAGCAGTTACCGGGTGAGGCCGGATAATTCACCCCTCCACTTT.

This chain links TRBV27 with TRBJ2-1, with D perhaps matching TRBD1 (5 bases). V was clipped by 5 bases and J by 2 bases, with 10 bases between them. Germline CDR1 MNHEY, CDR2 SMNVEV (reference sequence). CDR3 length equals 14 residues. CDR3 loop: CASSPQTAYNEQFF. The CDR3 region has the DNA TGTGCCAGCAGTCCCCAGACAGCCTACAATGAGCAGTTCTTC.

This chain links TRBV30 with TRBJ1-2; 9 bases are shared with TRBD1. The V gene end was trimmed by 3 bases and the J gene end by 6 bases; junction bases not matched to a gene: 8. The CDR3 is made up of 14 amino acids. From germline, CDR1 is GTSNPN and CDR2 SVGIG (reference sequence). CDR3 nucleotides: TGTGCCTGGAGGGGGACAGGGAGGAAGGATGGCTACACCTTC. Translated: CAWRGTGRKDGYTF.